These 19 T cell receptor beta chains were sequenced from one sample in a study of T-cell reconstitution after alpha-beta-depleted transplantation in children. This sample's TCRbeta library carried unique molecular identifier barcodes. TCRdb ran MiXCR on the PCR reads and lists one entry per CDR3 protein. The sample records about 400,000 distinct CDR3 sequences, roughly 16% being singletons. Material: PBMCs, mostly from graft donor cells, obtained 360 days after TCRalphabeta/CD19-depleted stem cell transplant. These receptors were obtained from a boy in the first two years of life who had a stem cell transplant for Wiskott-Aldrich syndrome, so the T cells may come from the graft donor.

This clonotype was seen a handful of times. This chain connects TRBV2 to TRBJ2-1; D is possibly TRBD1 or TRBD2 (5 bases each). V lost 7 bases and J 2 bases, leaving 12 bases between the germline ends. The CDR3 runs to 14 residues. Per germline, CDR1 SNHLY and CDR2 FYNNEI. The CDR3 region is CASMTGRPYNEQFF. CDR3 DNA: TGTGCCAGCATGACGGGACGACCCTACAATGAGCAGTTCTTC.

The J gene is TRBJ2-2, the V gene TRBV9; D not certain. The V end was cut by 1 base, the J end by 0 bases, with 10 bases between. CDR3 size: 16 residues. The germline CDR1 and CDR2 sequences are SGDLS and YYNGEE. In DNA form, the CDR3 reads TGTGCCAGCAGCGTATATCGGATTTCGAACACCGGGGAGCTGTTTTTT. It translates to CASSVYRISNTGELFF.

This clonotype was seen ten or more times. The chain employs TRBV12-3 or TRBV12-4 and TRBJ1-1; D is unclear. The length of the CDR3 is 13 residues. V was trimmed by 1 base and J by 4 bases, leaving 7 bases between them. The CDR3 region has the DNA TGTGCCAGCAGTTTAGGCGGAGGCACTGAAGCTTTCTTT. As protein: CASSLGGGTEAFF.

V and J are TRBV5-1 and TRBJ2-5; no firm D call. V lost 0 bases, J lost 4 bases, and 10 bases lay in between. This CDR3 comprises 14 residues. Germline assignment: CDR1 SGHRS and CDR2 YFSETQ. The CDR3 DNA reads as TGCGCCAGCAGCTTGGCCTTTCTAAGAGAGACCCAGTACTTC. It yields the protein CASSLAFLRETQYF.

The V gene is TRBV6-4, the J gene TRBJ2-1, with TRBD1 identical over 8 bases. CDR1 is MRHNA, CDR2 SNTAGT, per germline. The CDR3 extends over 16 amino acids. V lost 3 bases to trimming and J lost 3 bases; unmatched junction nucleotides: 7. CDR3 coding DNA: TGTGCCAGCAGTGAACGCCGGACAGGGTTCTACAATGAGCAGTTCTTC. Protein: CASSERRTGFYNEQFF.

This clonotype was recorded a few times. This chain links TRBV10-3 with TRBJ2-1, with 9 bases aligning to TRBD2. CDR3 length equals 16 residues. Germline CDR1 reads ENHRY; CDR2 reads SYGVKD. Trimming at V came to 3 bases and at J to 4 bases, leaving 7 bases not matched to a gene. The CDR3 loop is CAISDLSGRRYNEQFF. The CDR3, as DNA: TGTGCCATCAGTGACCTGAGCGGGAGGAGGTACAATGAGCAGTTCTTC.

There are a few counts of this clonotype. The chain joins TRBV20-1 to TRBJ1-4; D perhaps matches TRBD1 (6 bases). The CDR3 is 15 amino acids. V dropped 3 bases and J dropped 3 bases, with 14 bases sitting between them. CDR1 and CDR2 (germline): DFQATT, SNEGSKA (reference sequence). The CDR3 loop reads CSARGPGHANEKLFF. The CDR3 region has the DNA TGCAGTGCTAGGGGGCCGGGACACGCTAATGAAAAACTGTTTTTT.

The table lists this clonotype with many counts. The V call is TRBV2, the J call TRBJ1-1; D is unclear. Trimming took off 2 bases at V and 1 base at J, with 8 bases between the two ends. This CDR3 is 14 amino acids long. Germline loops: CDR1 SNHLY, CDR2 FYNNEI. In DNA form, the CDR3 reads TGTGCCAGCAGTGAACGGCAGCAGAACACTGAAGCTTTCTTT. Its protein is CASSERQQNTEAFF. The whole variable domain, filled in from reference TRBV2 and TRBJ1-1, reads EPEVTQTPSHQVTQMGQEVILRCVPISNHLYFYWYRQILGQKVEFLVSFYNNEISEKSEIFDDQFSVERPDGSNFTLKIRSTKLEDSAMYFCASSERQQNTEAFFGQGTRLTVV.

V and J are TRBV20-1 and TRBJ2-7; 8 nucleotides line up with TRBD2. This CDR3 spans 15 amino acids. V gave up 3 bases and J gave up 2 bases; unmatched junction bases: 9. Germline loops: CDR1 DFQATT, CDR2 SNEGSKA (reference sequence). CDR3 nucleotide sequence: TGCAGTGCTAGGAGACCCGGGACTAGGACCTACGAGCAGTACTTC. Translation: CSARRPGTRTYEQYF.

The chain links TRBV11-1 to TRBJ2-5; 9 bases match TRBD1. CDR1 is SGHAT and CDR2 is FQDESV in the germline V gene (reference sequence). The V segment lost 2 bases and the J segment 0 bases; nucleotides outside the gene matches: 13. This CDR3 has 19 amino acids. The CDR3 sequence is CASSLPRTGARLYQETQYF. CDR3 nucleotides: TGTGCCAGCAGCTTACCCCGGACAGGGGCTCGTCTTTACCAAGAGACCCAGTACTTC.

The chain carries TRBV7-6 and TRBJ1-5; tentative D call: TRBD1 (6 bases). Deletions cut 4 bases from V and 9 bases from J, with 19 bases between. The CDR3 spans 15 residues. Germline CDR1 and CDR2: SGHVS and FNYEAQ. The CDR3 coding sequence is TGTGCCAGCAGCTCAACTACAGGGAAGGGCAGGCCCCAGCATTTT. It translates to CASSSTTGKGRPQHF. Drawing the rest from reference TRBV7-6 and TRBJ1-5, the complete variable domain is GAGVSQSPRYKVTKRGQDVALRCDPISGHVSLYWYRQALGQGPEFLTYFNYEAQQDKSGLPNDRFSAERPEGSISTLTIQRTEQRDSAMYRCASSSTTGKGRPQHFGDGTRLSIL.

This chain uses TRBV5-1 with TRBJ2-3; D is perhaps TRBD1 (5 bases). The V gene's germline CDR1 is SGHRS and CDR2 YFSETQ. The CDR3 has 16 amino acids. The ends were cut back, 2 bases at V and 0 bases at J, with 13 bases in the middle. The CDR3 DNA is TGCGCCAGCAGCTTTAGACAGCACTCTAGCACAGATACGCAGTATTTT. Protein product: CASSFRQHSSTDTQYF.

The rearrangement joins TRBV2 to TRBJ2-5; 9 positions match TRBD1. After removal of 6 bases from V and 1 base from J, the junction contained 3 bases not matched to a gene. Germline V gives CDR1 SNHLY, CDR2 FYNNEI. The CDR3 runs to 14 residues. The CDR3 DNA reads TGTGCCAGCAGGGGGGACAGGGCCCAAGAGACCCAGTACTTC. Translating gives CASRGDRAQETQYF.

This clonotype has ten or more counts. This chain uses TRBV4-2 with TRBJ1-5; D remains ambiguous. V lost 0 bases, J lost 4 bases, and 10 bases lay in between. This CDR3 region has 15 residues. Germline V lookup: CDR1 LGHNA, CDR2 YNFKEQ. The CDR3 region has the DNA TGTGCCAGCAGCCAAGAGGACGGACCGAATCAGCCCCAGCATTTT. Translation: CASSQEDGPNQPQHF.

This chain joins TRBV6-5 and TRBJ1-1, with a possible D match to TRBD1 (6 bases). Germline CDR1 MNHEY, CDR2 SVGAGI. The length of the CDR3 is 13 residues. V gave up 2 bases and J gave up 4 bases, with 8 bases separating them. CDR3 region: CASSYGGGTEAFF. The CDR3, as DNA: TGTGCCAGCAGTTACGGAGGGGGCACTGAAGCTTTCTTT.

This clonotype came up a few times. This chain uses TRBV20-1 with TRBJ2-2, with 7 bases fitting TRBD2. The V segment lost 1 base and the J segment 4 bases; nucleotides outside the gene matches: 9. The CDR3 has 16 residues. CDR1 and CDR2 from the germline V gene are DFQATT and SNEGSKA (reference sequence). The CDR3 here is CSARGDTSATTGELFF. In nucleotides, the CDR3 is TGCAGTGCTAGAGGGGATACTAGCGCGACCACCGGGGAGCTGTTTTTT.

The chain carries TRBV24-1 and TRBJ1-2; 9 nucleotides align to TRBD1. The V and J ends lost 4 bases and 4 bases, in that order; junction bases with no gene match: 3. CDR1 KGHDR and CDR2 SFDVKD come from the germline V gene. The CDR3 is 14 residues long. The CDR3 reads CATSDSDRGYGYTF. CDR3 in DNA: TGTGCCACCAGTGACTCGGACAGGGGCTATGGCTACACCTTC.

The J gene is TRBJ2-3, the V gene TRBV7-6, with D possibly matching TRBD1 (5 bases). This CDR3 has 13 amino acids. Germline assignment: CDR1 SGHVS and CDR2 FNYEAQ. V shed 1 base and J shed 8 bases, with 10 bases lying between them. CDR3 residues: CASSLGPQGTQYF. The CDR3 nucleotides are TGTGCCAGCAGCTTAGGACCGCAGGGTACGCAGTATTTT.

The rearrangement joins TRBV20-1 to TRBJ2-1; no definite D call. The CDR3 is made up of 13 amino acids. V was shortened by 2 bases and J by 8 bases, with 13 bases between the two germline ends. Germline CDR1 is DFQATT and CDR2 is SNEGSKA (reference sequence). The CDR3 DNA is TGCAGTGCTAGACAGTCCCCCCGGGATGAGCAGTTCTTC. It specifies CSARQSPRDEQFF.